This TCR beta chain is from a study of shared clonotypes between healthy human individuals. It was across several immunoSEQ plates that each subset's genomic DNA was evenly split. Clones were read by immunoSEQ multiplex PCR, and TCRdb kept only the in-frame ones, dropping some. This sample has approximately 2,000,000 clones, with roughly 90% found just once. Germline lookup yields CDR1 ENHRY and CDR2 SYGVKD. CDR3 size: 13 residues. V lost 9 bases and J 0 bases, leaving 11 bases between the germline ends. The origin of this receptor is a man younger than 35 in good health. Some clones in this sample may be carry-over from other donors' samples. This sequence joins TRBV10-3 and TRBJ1-2; D is ambiguous. The sequenced sample consisted of naive CD4+ T cells from PBMCs. Documented subset: CD45RA+ positively selected. CDR3 DNA sequence: TGTGCCATATCCCTGGGGACTAACTATGGCTACACCTTC. Translation gives CAISLGTNYGYTF.